Here is one T cell receptor beta chain with its context. The sample originates from a study of blood T cell repertoires in COVID-19. Study details: Donors in the United States, Italy and Spain gave samples during acute or convalescent COVID-19.

In the study's own analysis: Using reference gene primer amplification, nucleated cell counts were estimated. Clones were sequenced by immunoSEQ multiplex PCR, and TCRdb holds only the in-frame ones, with some missing. V, J and clone size are taken as reported in that table, and D and trimming were inferred from the DNA itself. This table has 80,000 to 100,000 clones, around four fifths appearing once. Trimming left V 4 bases short and J 6 bases short, with 11 bases between. Germline CDR1 is SGHRS and CDR2 is YFSETQ. The CDR3 runs 12 residues. The J gene is TRBJ2-7, the V gene TRBV5-1; D is possibly TRBD2 (5 bases). The specimen sequenced was peripheral blood. The TCR was taken from a human donor in a cohort sampled during active COVID-19. CDR3 bases: TGCGCCAGCAGCACGGACTGGGGCGAGCAGTACTTC. Translation: CASSTDWGEQYF.